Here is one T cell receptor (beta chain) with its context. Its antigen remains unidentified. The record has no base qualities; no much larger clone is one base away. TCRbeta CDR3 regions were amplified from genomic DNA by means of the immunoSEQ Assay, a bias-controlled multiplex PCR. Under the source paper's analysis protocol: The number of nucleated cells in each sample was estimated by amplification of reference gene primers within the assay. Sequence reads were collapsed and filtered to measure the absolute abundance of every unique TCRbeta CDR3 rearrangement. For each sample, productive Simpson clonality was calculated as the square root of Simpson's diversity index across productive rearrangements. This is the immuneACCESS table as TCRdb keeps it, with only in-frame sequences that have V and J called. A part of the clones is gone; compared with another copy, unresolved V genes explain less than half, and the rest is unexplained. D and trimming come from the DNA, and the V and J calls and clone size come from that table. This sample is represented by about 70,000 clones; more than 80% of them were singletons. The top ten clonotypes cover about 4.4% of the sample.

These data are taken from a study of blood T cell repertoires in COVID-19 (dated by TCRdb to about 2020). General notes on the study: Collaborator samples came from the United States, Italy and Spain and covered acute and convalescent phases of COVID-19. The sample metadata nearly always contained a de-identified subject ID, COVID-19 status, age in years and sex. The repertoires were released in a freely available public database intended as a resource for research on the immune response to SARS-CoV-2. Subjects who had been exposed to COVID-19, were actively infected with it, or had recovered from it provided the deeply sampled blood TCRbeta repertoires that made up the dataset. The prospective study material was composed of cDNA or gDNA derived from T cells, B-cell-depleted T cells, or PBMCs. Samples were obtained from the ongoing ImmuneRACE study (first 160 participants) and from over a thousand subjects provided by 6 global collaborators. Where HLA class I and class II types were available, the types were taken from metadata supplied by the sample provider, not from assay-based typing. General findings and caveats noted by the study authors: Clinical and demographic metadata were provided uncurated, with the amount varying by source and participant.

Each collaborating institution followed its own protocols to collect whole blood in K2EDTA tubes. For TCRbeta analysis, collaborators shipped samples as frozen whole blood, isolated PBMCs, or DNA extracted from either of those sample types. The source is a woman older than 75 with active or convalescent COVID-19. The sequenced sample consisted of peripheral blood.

CDR3 reads: CASSEWDRNSGANVLTF. The nucleotide sequence is TGTGCCAGCAGTGAATGGGACAGAAACTCTGGGGCCAACGTCCTGACTTTC. The chain is assembled from TRBV25-1 and TRBJ2-6, and 7 junction bases match TRBD1. Trimming leaves V shorter by 1 base and J shorter by 0 bases, with the junction holding 3 bases beyond the gene matches. The CDR3 starts with the cysteine, ends with the phenylalanine, and has 17 residues. Kept here is only the CDR3 DNA, which spans 51 bases and is read in frame from base 1. Via the germline V gene, CDR1 is MGHDK and CDR2 SYGVNS.